This section outlines one T cell receptor beta chain sequence together with its context. Its specificity is not known. Libraries of TCR beta came from quantitative 5'-RACE with molecular barcodes. TCRdb called the 5' RACE reads again in MiXCR, with one record for every CDR3 protein. The table records about 450,000 distinct CDR3 sequences, more than 25% of them present only once. The data derive from a study of CD8 T cells in ankylosing spondylitis. Study observations and caveats: Blood from ankylosing spondylitis patients appeared to carry a characteristic roughly 8-variant TCR beta motif.

CDR1 and CDR2 from the germline V gene are MGHRA and YSYEKL. V lost 5 bases and J 2 bases, leaving 14 bases between the germline ends. This CDR3 region has 15 residues. Input material: blood, either unsorted or a sorted T cell fraction (not recorded which). This clonotype was obtained from a male donor with ankylosing spondylitis. The V and J genes are TRBV4-1 and TRBJ2-3, with D unclear. The CDR3 DNA reads TGCGCCAGCAGCTCCCTCCCCAGGCCCACAGATACGCAGTATTTT. Protein sequence: CASSSLPRPTDTQYF.